The entry that follows covers one T cell receptor (beta chain) sequence. Its antigen is still unknown. The record originates from a study of blood T cells in healthy people across ages. With a J-beta primer mix and a sample-barcoded 5' primer, a second PCR ran about 7 to 12 cycles. Every cDNA molecule carried a tag from a template-switch adaptor bearing 12 random nucleotides. TCRdb re-derived calls from the 5' RACE reads in MiXCR, one entry per CDR3 protein. The repertoire holds 870,000 or so distinct CDR3 sequences, with 29% as singletons. Study results and caveats: Diversity estimates drawn from one million T cells were deemed underestimates.

In germline, CDR1 is MDHEN, CDR2 SYDVKM. V was shortened by 2 bases and J by 2 bases, with 14 bases between the two germline ends. CDR3 length equals 16 residues. Sequenced sample: blood. The TCR comes from an elderly woman in good health. V and J are TRBV28 and TRBJ2-3; D uncertain. The CDR3 DNA reads as TGTGCCAGCAGTTTACCAACGGTCATCAACACAGATACGCAGTATTTT. This gives the protein CASSLPTVINTDTQYF. Full variable domain (rest looked up from reference TRBV28 and TRBJ2-3): DVKVTQSSRYLVKRTGEKVFLECVQDMDHENMFWYRQDPGLGLRLIYFSYDVKMKEKGDIPEGYSVSREKKERFSLILESASTNQTSMYLCASSLPTVINTDTQYFGPGTRLTVL.